This T cell receptor beta chain was retrieved from a study of human T cells and chemical hapten exposure. Whole-study context: In the sensitization step, 2% DPC was placed on approximately 2 cm by approximately 2 cm of upper inner arm skin.

The germline V gene has CDR1 KGHDR and CDR2 SFDVKD. The length of the CDR3 is 16 residues. With 4 bases clipped from V and 3 bases from J, the junction kept 8 bases outside the gene matches. This clonotype has a handful of counts. Its antigen is unidentified. Time point described: pre-sensitization, week 0. Treatment here: therapeutic diphenylcyclopropenone sensitization with weekly scalp DPC. Study-wide results and caveats: Against controls, expanded TCRs gave rise to significantly more large CDR3 similarity clusters.

TCRdb recomputed calls from the RACE reads with MiXCR, one row per CDR3 protein. The table records 40,000 or so distinct CDR3 sequences, roughly a tenth of them present only once. The source is a man aged 25 to 45 with alopecia areata. Some clones in this sample may be carry-over from other donors' samples. The sequences come from whole blood, collected in connection with sensitization to the hapten diphenylcyclopropenone (DPC). The chain has TRBV24-1 and TRBJ2-1; 7 bases fit TRBD1. CDR3: CATSDPTGDGYNEQFF. As DNA, the CDR3 is TGTGCCACCAGTGACCCCACAGGGGACGGCTACAATGAGCAGTTCTTC.